Listed here are 7 T cell receptor beta chains from one sample, sequenced in a study of blood T cell repertoires in COVID-19 (TCRdb year 2020). The library was obtained by the immunoSEQ multiplex PCR assay. The source is immuneACCESS, and TCRdb retained only in-frame sequences with V and J called. Part of the clones is not carried over; for the studies checked, unresolved V genes explain less than half of this, and the remainder is unexplained. The sample yields about 260,000 clones; around 89% were counted once. Around 1.2% of the sample belongs to the ten largest clones. The source material was PBMCs or T cells enriched from blood (not recorded which). The receptors here all came from a woman between 35 and 50 years old with acute COVID-19.

The chain joins TRBV7-9 to TRBJ1-5; D not resolved. The CDR3 runs to 13 residues. Germline V gives CDR1 SEHNR, CDR2 FQNEAQ (reference sequence). V gave up 1 base and J gave up 7 bases, with 8 bases separating them. CDR3 sequence reads: CASSLEARQPQHF. The CDR3, as DNA: TGTGCCAGCAGCTTAGAGGCGCGGCAGCCCCAGCATTTT.

The V call is TRBV11-2, the J call TRBJ2-7; TRBD1 might be the D (5 bases). The germline CDR1 and CDR2 sequences are SGHAT and FQNNGV. CDR3 size: 13 residues. Trimming stripped 3 bases from V and 0 bases from J, with 6 bases between. CDR3 sequence reads: CASSLDNSYEQYV. DNA of the CDR3: TGTGCCAGCAGCTTGGACAACTCCTACGAGCAGTACGTC.

The chain recombines TRBV28 with TRBJ2-4; unclear D gene. Trimming removed 4 bases at V and 9 bases at J, with 16 bases between. This CDR3 comprises 14 residues. The germline V gene encodes CDR1 MDHEN and CDR2 SYDVKM. CDR3 bases: TGTGCCAGCAGTTCTCTTGGATTTCGAGGCATTCAGTACTTC. This codes for CASSSLGFRGIQYF.

In its sample, this clone was seen once. The chain uses TRBV21-1 and TRBJ2-7; the table's TRBD1 call for D was not verified on the DNA. TRBV21-1 is an annotated pseudogene. This CDR3 is built from 15 residues. The CDR3 bases are TGTGCCAGTCAGACTCTCGGGACAGGGTATCCCGAGCAGTACGTC. Residues: CASQTLGTGYPEQYV.

The rearrangement uses TRBV12-3 or TRBV12-4 and TRBJ2-7; D is uncertain. The V end lost 6 bases, the J end lost 2 bases, and 8 bases lay between the germline ends. The CDR3 is 12 residues long. DNA of the CDR3: TGTGCCAGCAGCATAGAGGCCTACGAGCAGTACTTC. This codes for CASSIEAYEQYF.

This chain uses TRBV6-5 with TRBJ2-7, with TRBD2 as a possible D gene (6 bases). V was clipped by 2 bases and J by 3 bases, with 14 bases between them. Germline V gene lookup returns CDR1 MNHEY and CDR2 SVGAGI. The CDR3 has 15 residues. The DNA for the CDR3 is TGTGCCAGCAGTTACGCGTCTAGCGCATACTACGAGCAGTACTTC. It codes for CASSYASSAYYEQYF.

The rearrangement uses TRBV7-2 and TRBJ1-1, with 8 bases identical to TRBD1. Germline CDR1 and CDR2: SGHTA and FQGNSA. J gave up 5 bases and V 6 bases, and 5 bases lay outside the gene matches. This CDR3 is built from 13 residues. In nucleotides, the CDR3 is TGTGCCAGCAGGGCCCGGGACAGGACTGAAGCTTTCTTT. Translated: CASRARDRTEAFF. Filled out from reference TRBV7-2 and TRBJ1-1, the complete variable domain reads GAGVSQSPSNKVTEKGKDVELRCDPISGHTALYWYRQSLGQGLEFLIYFQGNSAPDKSGLPSDRFSAERTGGSVSTLTIQRTQQEDSAVYLCASRARDRTEAFFGQGTRLTVV.